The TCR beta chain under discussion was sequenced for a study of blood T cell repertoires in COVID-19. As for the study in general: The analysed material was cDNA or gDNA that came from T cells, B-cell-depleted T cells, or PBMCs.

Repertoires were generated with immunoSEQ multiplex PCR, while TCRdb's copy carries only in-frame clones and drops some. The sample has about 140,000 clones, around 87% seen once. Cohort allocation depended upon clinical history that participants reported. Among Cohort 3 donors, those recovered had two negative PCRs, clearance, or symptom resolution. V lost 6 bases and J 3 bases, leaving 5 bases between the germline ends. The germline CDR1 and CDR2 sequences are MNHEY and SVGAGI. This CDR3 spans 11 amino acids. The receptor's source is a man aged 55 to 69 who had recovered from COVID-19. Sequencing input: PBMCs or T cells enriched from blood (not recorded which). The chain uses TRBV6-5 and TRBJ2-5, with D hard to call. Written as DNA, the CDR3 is TGTGCCAGCAGGGCAAAAGAGACCCAGTACTTC. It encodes CASRAKETQYF.